The text below deals with one T cell receptor beta chain. Its antigen is as yet unknown. The sample holds other DNA sequences that translate to the same CDR3. The ends were cut back, 2 bases at V and 4 bases at J, with 2 bases in the middle. The CDR3 extends over 11 amino acids. Stated treatment: around 19 received Ad26.COV2.S at low or high dose, single or two shots; about 5 received placebo; per-sample allocation not given. All samples were drawn on day 63, counting from the first vaccine or placebo injection. The sample originates from a study of Ad26.COV2.S vaccination and SARS-CoV-2 variants. On the study more broadly: Participant was drawn from the COV1001 Ad26.COV2.S trial arm.

Data came from immunoSEQ multiplex PCR; TCRdb stores just in-frame clones and leaves some out. Of roughly 390,000 clones listed, 70% to 90% are singletons. Notes on the study in general: Responses of T cells in total may have been underestimated by the TCR breadth and depth analyses.

This sequence joins TRBV12-3 or TRBV12-4 and TRBJ2-5, with unresolved D. The TCR sequence derives from a person between 18 and 60 years old who received the Ad26.COV2.S COVID-19 vaccine or a placebo. The input for sequencing was peripheral blood, taken in a trial of Ad26.COV2.S vaccine versus placebo. The CDR3 region is CASSLRETQYF. The CDR3 nucleotides are TGTGCCAGCAGTTTACGAGAGACCCAGTACTTC.